This TCR beta chain was observed in a study of T cells in Graves' hyperthyroidism and ophthalmopathy. Study-wide results and caveats: Using 13 V-J features, a model discriminated ophthalmopathy from stable hyperthyroidism.

Comments on this clonotype: The antigen is undetermined.

The CDR3 is made up of 13 amino acids. The V gene's germline CDR1 is SQVTM and CDR2 ANQGSEA. Trimming took 7 bases from V and 7 from J, leaving 19 bases between them. Template material for amplifying TCR beta CDR3 regions consisted of RNA transcripts. The HTBI primer set served for first-round RT-PCR of the TCR CDR3. TCRdb reanalysed the multiplex PCR reads using MiXCR and keeps one entry per CDR3 protein. Seen here are hundreds of thousands of distinct CDR3 sequences, approximately 40% observed once, and the top ten hold approximately 8.7%. Specimen: blood. The origin of this receptor is a man younger than 30 with Graves' hyperthyroidism. V usage is TRBV29-1 and J usage is TRBJ1-2, with D uncertain. In DNA form, the CDR3 reads TGCAGCGCGGAGATAGGAGGAAGAGGTGGCTACACCTTC. Translating gives CSAEIGGRGGYTF. The full variable domain, rest sourced from reference TRBV29-1 and TRBJ1-2, is SAVISQKPSRDICQRGTSLTIQCQVDSQVTMMFWYRQQPGQSLTLIATANQGSEATYESGFVIDKFPISRPNLTFSTLTVSNMSPEDSSIYLCSAEIGGRGGYTFGSGTRLTVV.